This record looks at one TCR beta chain sequence and its context. Its matching antigen is unknown. From germline, CDR1 is SGHDT and CDR2 YYEEEE. Trimming removed 0 bases from V and 2 bases from J, with 12 bases in between. The CDR3 runs 15 residues. The assay was immunoSEQ multiplex PCR, and TCRdb's table has in-frame clones only and misses some. The sample consists of millions of clones, just over 90% of them appearing once. The data stem from a study of shared clonotypes between healthy human individuals. Study summary: The cohort comprised a couple of women and a few men. Their ages spanned 18 to 49 years. Points from the study as a whole: Clonotype sharing among the donors was expected to vary with sequencing depth. The study found lower generation probabilities in non-shared clonotypes than in those shared by all four donors.

Naive CD8 populations comprised CD45RO-negative cells positively selected for CCR7, excluding terminally differentiated effector memory CD45RA+ cells. This sequence joins TRBV5-6 and TRBJ2-7, with D perhaps matching TRBD2 (6 bases). Sequences were obtained from naive CD8+ T cells from PBMCs. The clonotype comes from a man aged 18-30 years in good health. Some clones in this sample may be carry-over from other donors' samples. The chain's CDR3 is CASSLGGIGAYEQYF. In DNA, the CDR3 is TGTGCCAGCAGCTTGGGCGGGATAGGGGCCTACGAGCAGTACTTC.